One TCR beta chain is described in this entry. The target antigen is unknown. The entry originates in a study of tumor and adjacent non-tumor tissue in lung cancer. Across the whole study: There were 12 adenocarcinoma, a couple of squamous cell carcinoma and 1 small cell lung cancer cases. Points from the study as a whole: Shorter survival was associated with higher TCR diversity in tumors.

The library came from three nested PCR rounds adapted from ARM-PCR protocols. TCRdb reprocessed the multiplex PCR reads with MiXCR, giving one entry per CDR3 protein. The table shows around 70,000 distinct CDR3 sequences, with around 73% occurring only once. The germline V gene has CDR1 SQVTM and CDR2 ANQGSEA. The CDR3 contains 14 residues. Trimming took 4 bases from V and 12 from J, leaving 21 bases between them. No cell sorting was done before RNA was extracted from the tissue. V gene TRBV29-1 combines with J gene TRBJ2-2; D might be TRBD1 (6 bases). This TCR derives from a man aged 60-69 years with non-small cell lung cancer. Sequenced material: lung tumor tissue. The chain's CDR3 is CSVGGPGATEQLFF. DNA of the CDR3: TGCAGCGTTGGGGGTCCAGGGGCCACCGAGCAGCTGTTTTTT.